The TCR beta chain described here comes from a study of identical twins. TCRdb independently ran MiXCR on the 5' RACE reads; one entry per CDR3 protein. The sample consists of about 190,000 distinct CDR3 sequences, more than 15% of them appearing once. This clonotype was counted only a few times. Germline lookup yields CDR1 SNHLY and CDR2 FYNNEI. The CDR3 has 13 residues. Trimming left V 3 bases short and J 5 bases short, with 11 bases between. These data also formed part of another study, on T cells expressing NK-cell markers. That publication notes: Repertoires of TCR beta were obtained from T cells sorted as CD3+CD56+NKG2C+, CD3+CD56+NKG2C- and CD3+CD56-NKG2C+.

V is TRBV2 and J is TRBJ2-7; D possibly corresponds to TRBD2 (5 bases). Source material: CD8+ T cells sorted from blood. The source is a woman between 18 and 29 years old in good health. The chain's CDR3 is CASSDGNQDEQYF. CDR3 DNA sequence: TGTGCCAGCAGTGACGGGAACCAGGACGAGCAGTACTTC.